This T cell receptor (beta chain) was recorded in a study of T cell changes during pregnancy in multiple sclerosis. Germline CDR1 and CDR2: LNHNV and YYDKDF (reference sequence). This CDR3 has 15 residues. V lost 1 base and J 1 base, leaving 10 bases between the germline ends. Data came from immunoSEQ multiplex PCR; TCRdb stores just in-frame clones and leaves some out. The sample consists of under 80,000 clones, roughly 89% of them appearing once. This sequence originates from a female donor in good health, enrolled as a control in a pregnancy study. The chain joins TRBV15 to TRBJ1-1; a possible D gene is TRBD1 (6 bases). This material consisted of peripheral blood, taken after pregnancy. As DNA, the CDR3 is TGTGCCACCAGCAGAGTGTGGGGGCCGAACACTGAAGCTTTCTTT. Translating it yields CATSRVWGPNTEAFF.